This T cell receptor beta chain originates from a study of shared clonotypes between healthy human individuals. CDR1 and CDR2 (germline): SGHRS, YFSETQ. V was clipped by 3 bases and J by 0 bases; unmatched bases: 14. This CDR3 is built from 19 residues. The data were produced by immunoSEQ multiplex PCR, yet TCRdb's version contains in-frame clones alone and is incomplete. The sample lists 2 million to 2.5 million clones; 80% to 95% were seen once. The source of this sequence is a man between 18 and 29 years old in good health. Some clones in this sample may be carry-over from other donors' samples. The chain couples TRBV5-1 to TRBJ2-3; TRBD1 aligns across 9 bases. Sequencing was carried out using naive CD4+ T cells from PBMCs. Described subset: CD45RA+ positively selected. CDR3 bases: TGCGCCAGCAGCTCCTCTCCTCCGGGACAGGGTTCTAGCACAGATACGCAGTATTTT. Encoded protein: CASSSSPPGQGSSTDTQYF. Filled out from reference TRBV5-1 and TRBJ2-3, the complete variable domain reads KAGVTQTPRYLIKTRGQQVTLSCSPISGHRSVSWYQQTPGQGLQFLFEYFSETQRNKGNFPGRFSGRQFSNSRSEMNVSTLELGDSALYLCASSSSPPGQGSSTDTQYFGPGTRLTVL.